This T cell receptor (beta chain) was sequenced for a study of siplizumab effects on memory and regulatory T cells. Sequencing was performed with immunoSEQ multiplex PCR; in TCRdb, only in-frame clones are kept and a portion is missing. The data show approximately 70,000 clones, with more than 80% seen just once and approximately 28% held by the top ten. Points from the study as a whole: The authors could not assign a naive or memory phenotype to roughly 80-96% of proliferating CD4+ or CD8+ clones. Naive T cells appeared more varied than memory cells and looked like key alloresponse contributors. Treatment with siplizumab left mappable alloreactive CD4+ clones averaging about 63% Treg-derived, compared with 25% to 30% in controls. Suppression by proliferating Tregs derived from siplizumab cultures was not verified.

For this clone: The antigen remains unidentified.

Germline values: CDR1 SGDLS, CDR2 YYNGEE. The CDR3 totals 15 residues. V gave up 2 bases and J gave up 1 base; unmatched junction bases: 2. The clonotype was recovered from a human donor in good health. The sequenced sample was CD8+ T cells sorted from blood. The V and J genes are TRBV9 and TRBJ2-2; the match to TRBD1 covers 7 bases. The DNA of the CDR3 is TGTGCCAGCAGCGTGGCAGGGGGGAACACCGGGGAGCTGTTTTTT. This sequence encodes CASSVAGGNTGELFF.